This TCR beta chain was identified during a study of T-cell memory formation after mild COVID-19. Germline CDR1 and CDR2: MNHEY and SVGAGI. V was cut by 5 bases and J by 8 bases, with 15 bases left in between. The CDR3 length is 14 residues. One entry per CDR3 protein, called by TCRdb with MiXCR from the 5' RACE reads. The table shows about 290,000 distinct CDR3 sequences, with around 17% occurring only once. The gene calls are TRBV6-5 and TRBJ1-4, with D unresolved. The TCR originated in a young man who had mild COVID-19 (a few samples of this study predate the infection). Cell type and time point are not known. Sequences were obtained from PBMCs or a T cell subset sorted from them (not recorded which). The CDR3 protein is CASSPGSGPEKLFF. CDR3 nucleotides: TGTGCCAGCAGTCCCGGTTCGGGTCCAGAAAAACTGTTTTTT.